This TCR beta chain originates from a study of cytomegalovirus exposure and HLA in healthy donors. This clone was detected only once. Among the donors, all were healthy bone marrow donors. Both 60 Vbeta primers and 13 Jbeta primers went into the PCR. Profiling relied on immunoSEQ multiplex PCR, and the TCRdb table lists in-frame clones only, not all of them. Counted here are 150,000 to 200,000 clones, 87% occurring once; the ten biggest clones make up around 0.98%. The clonotype was recovered from a boy between 2 and 15 years old in good health and CMV-seronegative. The sequenced material came from PBMCs.

The CDR3 reads CASSFGPNEQFF. CDR3 in DNA: TGTGCCAGCAGTTTCGGTCCAAATGAGCAGTTCTTC. The V call is TRBV28, the J call TRBJ2-1; the D is unclear. V was shortened by 3 bases and J by 7 bases, with 7 bases between the two germline ends. Looked up from germline, CDR1 is MDHEN and CDR2 is SYDVKM. This CDR3 is built from 12 residues.